This entry describes one T cell receptor beta chain. The antigen remains unidentified. This entry comes from a study of T cells after yellow fever vaccination. 5'RACE template switching produced TCR cDNA carrying a universal primer site and UMIs. TCRdb redid the calling of the 5' RACE reads with MiXCR, one entry per CDR3 protein. The table shows more than 300,000 distinct CDR3 sequences, with around 10% occurring only once. Germline V gene sequence: CDR1 LGHNA, CDR2 YSLEER. Between the trimmed V and J ends, which lost 0 bases and 4 bases, there was a span of 14 bases. This CDR3 region has 16 residues. Findings of the study overall: A secondary response was less intense yet reached its peak sooner, at day 5 versus 15.

This sample comprised CD4+ T cells sorted from PBMCs, obtained 45 days after the yellow fever booster vaccination. The rearrangement links TRBV4-3 to TRBJ2-3, with a possible D match to TRBD2 (5 bases). The receptor's source is a man aged 18-30 years who received the YFV17D yellow fever vaccine. The chain's CDR3 is CASSQDIATGADTQYF. In nucleotides, the CDR3 is TGCGCCAGCAGCCAAGATATAGCGACGGGCGCAGATACGCAGTATTTT.